This T cell receptor (beta chain) was sequenced for a study of T cells in Graves' hyperthyroidism and ophthalmopathy. Findings and caveats of the study: Before onset, by a median of approximately 5.9 months, the model predicted ophthalmopathy.

This clonotype has a count of ten or more. Its antigen is unidentified. TCR beta CDR3 regions were amplified from RNA. HTBI primers were used for first-round RT-PCR of the TCR CDR3. TCRdb re-analysed the multiplex PCR reads in MiXCR, keeping a single row per CDR3 protein. The table records about 420,000 distinct CDR3 sequences, less than 20% of them present only once. The germline V gene encodes CDR1 SNHLY and CDR2 FYNNEI. V was pared by 5 bases and J by 3 bases, with 8 bases between. The CDR3 runs to 12 residues. The origin of this receptor is a woman between 18 and 29 years old with Graves' hyperthyroidism. Sequenced: blood. V is TRBV2 and J is TRBJ2-7, with D hard to call. CDR3 in DNA: TGTGCCAGCAGTTATTCCTTCTACGAGCAGTACTTC. As protein: CASSYSFYEQYF.